This T cell receptor (beta chain) comes out of a study of control samples from healthy donors and cancer patients (dated by TCRdb to 2020 to 2022). The library was made by the immunoSEQ multiplex PCR assay. In TCRdb, the immuneACCESS table is reduced to in-frame sequences with V and J assigned. These tables do not hold every clone; where another copy was compared, an unresolved V gene accounts for under half, and the others remain unexplained. The sample yields about 55,000 clones; roughly 95% were counted once. The leading ten clones occupy about 1% of the sample. The table lists this clone with a count of one. The specificity of this receptor is unknown. Within one base of it there is no much larger clone, and no base qualities were kept. The junction shows trimming of 5 bases on V and 7 bases on J, and the gene matches do not reach 3 bases of it. From the cysteine through the phenylalanine, the CDR3 covers 13 amino acids. Of all the DNA, just the CDR3 is kept, 39 bases in frame from base 1. The germline V gene sets CDR1 to SGHTA and CDR2 to FQGTGA.

Sequencing input: blood. The sequence was collected from a woman between 18 and 29 years old in good health. Recombination joined TRBV7-3 with TRBJ2-4, and TRBD1 matches 9 of the central bases. CDR3 reads: CASSPGTGNIQYF. The sequenced DNA is TGTGCCAGCAGCCCCGGGACAGGGAACATTCAGTACTTC.